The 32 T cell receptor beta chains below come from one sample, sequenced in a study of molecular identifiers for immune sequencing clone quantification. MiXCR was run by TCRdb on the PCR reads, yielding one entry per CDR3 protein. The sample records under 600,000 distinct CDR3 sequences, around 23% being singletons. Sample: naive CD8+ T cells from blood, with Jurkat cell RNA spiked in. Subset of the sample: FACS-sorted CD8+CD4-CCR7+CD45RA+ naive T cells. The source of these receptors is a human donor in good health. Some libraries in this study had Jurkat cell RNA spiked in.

CDR3 in amino acids: CASSPTESPFTDTQYF. The DNA of the CDR3 is TGTGCCAGCAGCCCAACAGAGTCCCCTTTCACAGATACGCAGTATTTT. This chain uses TRBV7-9 with TRBJ2-3; D gene unclear. Germline V gene sequence: CDR1 SEHNR, CDR2 FQNEAQ (reference sequence). CDR3 size: 16 residues. The V end lost 5 bases, the J end lost 2 bases, and 17 bases lay between the germline ends.

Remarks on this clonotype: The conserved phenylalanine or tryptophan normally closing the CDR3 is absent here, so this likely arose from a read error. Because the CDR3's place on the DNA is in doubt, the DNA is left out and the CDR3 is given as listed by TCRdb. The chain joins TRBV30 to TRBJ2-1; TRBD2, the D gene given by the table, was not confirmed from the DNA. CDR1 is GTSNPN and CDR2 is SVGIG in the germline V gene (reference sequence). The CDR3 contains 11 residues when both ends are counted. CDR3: CAWSGTMELFV.

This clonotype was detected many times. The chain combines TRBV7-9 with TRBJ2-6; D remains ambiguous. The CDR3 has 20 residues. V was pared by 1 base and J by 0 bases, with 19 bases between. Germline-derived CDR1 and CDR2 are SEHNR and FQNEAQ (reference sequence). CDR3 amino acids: CASSLVEGRLKYSGANVLTF. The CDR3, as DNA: TGTGCCAGCAGCTTAGTAGAAGGCAGACTGAAATACTCTGGGGCCAACGTCCTGACTTTC.

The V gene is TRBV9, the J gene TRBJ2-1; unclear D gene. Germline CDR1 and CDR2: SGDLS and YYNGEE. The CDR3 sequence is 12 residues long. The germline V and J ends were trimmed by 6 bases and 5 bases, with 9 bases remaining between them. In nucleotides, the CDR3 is TGTGCCAGCATGAAGGGTAACAATGAGCAGTTCTTC. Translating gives CASMKGNNEQFF.

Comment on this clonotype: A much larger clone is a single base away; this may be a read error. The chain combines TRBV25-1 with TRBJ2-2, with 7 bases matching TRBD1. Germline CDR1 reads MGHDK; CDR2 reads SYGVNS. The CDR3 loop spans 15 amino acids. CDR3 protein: CASSGEGGWNGELIF. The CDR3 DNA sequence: TGTGCCAGCAGTGGTGAAGGGGGCTGGAACGGGGAGCTGATTTTT.

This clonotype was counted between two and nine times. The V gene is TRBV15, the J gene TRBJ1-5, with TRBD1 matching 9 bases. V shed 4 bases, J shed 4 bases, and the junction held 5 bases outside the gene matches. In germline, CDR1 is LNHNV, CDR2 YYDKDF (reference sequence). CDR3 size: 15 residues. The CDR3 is CATSTKDRGNQPQHF. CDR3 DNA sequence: TGTGCCACCAGCACTAAAGACAGGGGGAATCAGCCCCAGCATTTT.

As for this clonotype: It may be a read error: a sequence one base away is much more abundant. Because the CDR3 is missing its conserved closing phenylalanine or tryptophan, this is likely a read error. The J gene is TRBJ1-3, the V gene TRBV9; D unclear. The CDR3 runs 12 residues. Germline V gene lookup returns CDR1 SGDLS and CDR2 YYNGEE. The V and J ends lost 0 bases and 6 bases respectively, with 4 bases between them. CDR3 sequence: CASSVDSNTIYL. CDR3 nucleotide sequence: TGTGCCAGCAGCGTAGATTCAAACACCATATATCTT.

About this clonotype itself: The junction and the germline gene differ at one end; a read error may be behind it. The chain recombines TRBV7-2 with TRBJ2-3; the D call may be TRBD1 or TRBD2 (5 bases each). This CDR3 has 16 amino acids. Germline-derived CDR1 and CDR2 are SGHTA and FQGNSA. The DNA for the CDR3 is TGTGCCAGCCGCTTTGGGGCGGGCGGGCCCAGAGATACGCAGTATTTT. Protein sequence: CASRFGAGGPRDTQYF.

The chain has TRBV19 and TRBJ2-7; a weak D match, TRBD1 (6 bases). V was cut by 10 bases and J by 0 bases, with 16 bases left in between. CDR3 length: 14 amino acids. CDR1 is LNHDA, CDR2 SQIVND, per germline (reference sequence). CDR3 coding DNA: TGTGCCACTAGACCCTGGACAGCCTCCTACGAGCAGTACTTC. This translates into CATRPWTASYEQYF.

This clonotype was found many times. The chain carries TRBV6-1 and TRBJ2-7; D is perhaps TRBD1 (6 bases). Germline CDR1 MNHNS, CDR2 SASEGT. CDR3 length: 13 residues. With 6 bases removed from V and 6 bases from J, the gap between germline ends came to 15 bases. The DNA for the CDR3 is TGTGCCAGCAGAACAGGGTCGAAGGGCGAGCAGTACTTC. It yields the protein CASRTGSKGEQYF.

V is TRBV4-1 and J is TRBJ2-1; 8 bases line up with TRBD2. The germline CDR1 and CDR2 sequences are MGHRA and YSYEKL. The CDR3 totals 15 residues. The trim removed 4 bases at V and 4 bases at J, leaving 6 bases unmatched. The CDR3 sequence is CASSRSGGVYNEQFF. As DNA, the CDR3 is TGCGCCAGCAGCCGGAGCGGGGGTGTTTACAATGAGCAGTTCTTC.

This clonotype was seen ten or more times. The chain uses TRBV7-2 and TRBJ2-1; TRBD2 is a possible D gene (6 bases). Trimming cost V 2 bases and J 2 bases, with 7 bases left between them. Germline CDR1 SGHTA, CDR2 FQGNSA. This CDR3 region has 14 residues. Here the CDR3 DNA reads TGTGCCAGCAGCTTACCTAGCGCCTACAATGAGCAGTTCTTC. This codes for CASSLPSAYNEQFF.

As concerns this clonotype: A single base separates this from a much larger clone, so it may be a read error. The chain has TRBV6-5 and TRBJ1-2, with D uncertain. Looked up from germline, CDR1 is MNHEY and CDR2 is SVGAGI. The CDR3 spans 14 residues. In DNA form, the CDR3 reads TGTGCCAACAGTTACTCACTGGACCCCTATGGCTACACCTTC. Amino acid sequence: CANSYSLDPYGYTF.

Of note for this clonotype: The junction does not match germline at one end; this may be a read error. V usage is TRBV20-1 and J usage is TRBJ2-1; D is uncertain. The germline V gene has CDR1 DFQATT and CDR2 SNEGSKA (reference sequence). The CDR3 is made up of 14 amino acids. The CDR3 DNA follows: TGCAGTGCTAGGAACGTTAGTGAGTACAATGGGCAGTTCTTC. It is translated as CSARNVSEYNGQFF.

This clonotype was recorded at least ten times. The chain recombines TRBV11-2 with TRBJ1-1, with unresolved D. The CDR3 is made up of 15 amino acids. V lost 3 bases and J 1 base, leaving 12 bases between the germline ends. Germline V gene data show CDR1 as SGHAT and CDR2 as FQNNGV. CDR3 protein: CASSFRWTSNTEAFF. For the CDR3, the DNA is TGTGCCAGCAGCTTTCGGTGGACGTCGAACACTGAAGCTTTCTTT.

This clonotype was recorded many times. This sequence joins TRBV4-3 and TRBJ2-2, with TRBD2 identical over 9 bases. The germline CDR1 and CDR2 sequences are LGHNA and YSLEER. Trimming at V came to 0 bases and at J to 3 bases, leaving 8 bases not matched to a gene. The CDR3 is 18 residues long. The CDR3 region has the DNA TGCGCCAGCAGCCAAGATTTTCAGCGGGGGGCCTACACCGGGGAGCTGTTTTTT. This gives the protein CASSQDFQRGAYTGELFF.

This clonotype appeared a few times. The chain's CDR3 is CASSLSKAGTIEAFF. Here the CDR3 DNA reads TGTGCCAGCAGTTTATCGAAGGCAGGGACCATTGAAGCTTTCTTT. The chain is built from TRBV27 and TRBJ1-1; weak D call: TRBD1 (5 bases). Germline V CDR1 and CDR2: MNHEY, SMNVEV (reference sequence). Trimming left V 0 bases short and J 7 bases short, with 15 bases between. The length of the CDR3 is 15 residues.

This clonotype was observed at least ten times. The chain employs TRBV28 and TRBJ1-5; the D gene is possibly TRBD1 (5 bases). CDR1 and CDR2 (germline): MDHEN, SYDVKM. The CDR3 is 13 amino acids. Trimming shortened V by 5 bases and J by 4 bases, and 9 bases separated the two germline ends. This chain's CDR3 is CASSGAGNQPQHF. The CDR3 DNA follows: TGTGCCAGCAGTGGTGCAGGGAATCAGCCCCAGCATTTT.

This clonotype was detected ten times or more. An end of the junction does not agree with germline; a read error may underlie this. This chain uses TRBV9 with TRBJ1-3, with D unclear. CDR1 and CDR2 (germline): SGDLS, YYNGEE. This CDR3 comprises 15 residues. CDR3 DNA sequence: TGCGCCAGCAGCGTAGACCGGAGTTCTGGAAACACCATATATTTT. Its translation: CASSVDRSSGNTIYF.

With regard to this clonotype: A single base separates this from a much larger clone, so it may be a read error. The CDR3 protein is CTWRWTVIAGELFF. The CDR3, as DNA: TGTACCTGGAGATGGACAGTAATCGCCGGGGAGCTGTTTTTT. The gene calls are TRBV30 and TRBJ2-2; possible D gene TRBD1, 6 bases. CDR3 length: 14 residues. The V gene's germline CDR1 is GTSNPN and CDR2 SVGIG (reference sequence).

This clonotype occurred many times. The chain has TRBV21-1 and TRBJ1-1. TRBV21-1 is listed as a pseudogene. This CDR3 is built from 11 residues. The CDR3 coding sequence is TGTGCCAGCAGCAAAGGCACTGAAGCTTTCTTT. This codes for CASSKGTEAFF.

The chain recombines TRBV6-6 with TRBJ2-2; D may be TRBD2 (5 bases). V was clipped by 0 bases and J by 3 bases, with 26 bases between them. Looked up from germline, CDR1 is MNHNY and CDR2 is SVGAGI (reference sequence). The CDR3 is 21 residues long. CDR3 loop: CASSYSNLGFNLKRHTGELFF. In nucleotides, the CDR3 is TGTGCCAGCAGTTACTCGAATCTGGGATTCAATCTGAAGCGGCACACCGGGGAGCTGTTTTTT.

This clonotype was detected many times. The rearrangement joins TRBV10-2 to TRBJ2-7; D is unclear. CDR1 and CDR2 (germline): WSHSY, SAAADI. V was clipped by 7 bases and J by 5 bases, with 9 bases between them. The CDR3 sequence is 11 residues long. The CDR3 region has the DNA TGCGCCAGCACTTCGGTGCACGAGCAGTACTTC. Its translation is CASTSVHEQYF.

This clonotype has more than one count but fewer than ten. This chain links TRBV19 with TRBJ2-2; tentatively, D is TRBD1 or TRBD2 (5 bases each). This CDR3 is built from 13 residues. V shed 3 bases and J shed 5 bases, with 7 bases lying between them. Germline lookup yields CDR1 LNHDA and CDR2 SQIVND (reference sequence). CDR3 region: CASSMGVTGELFF. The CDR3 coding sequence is TGTGCCAGTAGTATGGGGGTGACCGGGGAGCTGTTTTTT.

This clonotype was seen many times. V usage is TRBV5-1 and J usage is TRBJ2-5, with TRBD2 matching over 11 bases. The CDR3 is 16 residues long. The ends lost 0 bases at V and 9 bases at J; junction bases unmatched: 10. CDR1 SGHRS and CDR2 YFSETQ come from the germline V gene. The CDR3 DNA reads TGCGCCAGCAGCTTGGATGGACTAGCGGGCTCAAAGGCCCAGTACTTC. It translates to CASSLDGLAGSKAQYF. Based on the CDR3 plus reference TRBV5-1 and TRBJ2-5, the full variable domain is KAGVTQTPRYLIKTRGQQVTLSCSPISGHRSVSWYQQTPGQGLQFLFEYFSETQRNKGNFPGRFSGRQFSNSRSEMNVSTLELGDSALYLCASSLDGLAGSKAQYFGPGTRLLVL.

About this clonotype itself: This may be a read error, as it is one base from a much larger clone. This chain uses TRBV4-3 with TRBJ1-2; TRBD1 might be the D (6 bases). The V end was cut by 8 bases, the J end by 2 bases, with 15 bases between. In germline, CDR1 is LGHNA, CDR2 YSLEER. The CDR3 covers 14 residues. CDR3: CASGSTTGNYGYTF. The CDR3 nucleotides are TGCGCCAGCGGTTCGACGACAGGCAACTATGGCTACACCTTC.

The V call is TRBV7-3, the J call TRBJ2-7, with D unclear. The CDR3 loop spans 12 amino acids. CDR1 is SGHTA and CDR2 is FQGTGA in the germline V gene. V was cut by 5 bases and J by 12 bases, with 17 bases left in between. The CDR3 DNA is TGTGCCAGCAGCCTGAGGACGGGTCTTTGGTACTTC. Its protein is CASSLRTGLWYF.

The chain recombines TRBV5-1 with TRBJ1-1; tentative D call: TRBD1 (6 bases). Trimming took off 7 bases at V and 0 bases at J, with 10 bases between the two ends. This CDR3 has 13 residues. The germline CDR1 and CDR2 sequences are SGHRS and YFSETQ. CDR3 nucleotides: TGCGCCAGCCAGGGGCCCATGAACACTGAAGCTTTCTTT. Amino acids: CASQGPMNTEAFF.

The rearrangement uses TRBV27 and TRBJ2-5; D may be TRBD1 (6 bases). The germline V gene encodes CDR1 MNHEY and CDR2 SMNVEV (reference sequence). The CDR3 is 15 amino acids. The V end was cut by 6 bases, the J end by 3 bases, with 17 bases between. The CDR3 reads CASSRTVGYKETQYF. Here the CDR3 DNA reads TGTGCCAGCAGCAGGACAGTGGGTTACAAAGAGACCCAGTACTTC.

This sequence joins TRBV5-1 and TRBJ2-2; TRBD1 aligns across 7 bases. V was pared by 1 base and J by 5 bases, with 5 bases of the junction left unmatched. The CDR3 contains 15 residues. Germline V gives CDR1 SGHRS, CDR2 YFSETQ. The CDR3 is CASSLPRGRTGELFF. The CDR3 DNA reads TGCGCCAGCAGCTTGCCCAGGGGGAGAACCGGGGAGCTGTTTTTT.

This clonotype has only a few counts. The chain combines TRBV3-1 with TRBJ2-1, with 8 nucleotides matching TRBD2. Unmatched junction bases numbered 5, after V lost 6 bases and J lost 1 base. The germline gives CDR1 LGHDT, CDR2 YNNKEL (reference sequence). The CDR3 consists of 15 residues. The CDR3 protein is CASRDLAGSYNEQFF. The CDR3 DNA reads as TGTGCCAGCAGGGACCTAGCGGGTTCCTACAATGAGCAGTTCTTC.

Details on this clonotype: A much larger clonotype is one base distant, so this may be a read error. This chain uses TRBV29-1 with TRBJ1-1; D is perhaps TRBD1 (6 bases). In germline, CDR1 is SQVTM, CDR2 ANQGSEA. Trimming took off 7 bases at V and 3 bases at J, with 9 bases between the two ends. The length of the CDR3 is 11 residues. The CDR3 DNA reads TGCAGCGCAGACAGGCACACTGAAGCTTTCTTT. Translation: CSADRHTEAFF.